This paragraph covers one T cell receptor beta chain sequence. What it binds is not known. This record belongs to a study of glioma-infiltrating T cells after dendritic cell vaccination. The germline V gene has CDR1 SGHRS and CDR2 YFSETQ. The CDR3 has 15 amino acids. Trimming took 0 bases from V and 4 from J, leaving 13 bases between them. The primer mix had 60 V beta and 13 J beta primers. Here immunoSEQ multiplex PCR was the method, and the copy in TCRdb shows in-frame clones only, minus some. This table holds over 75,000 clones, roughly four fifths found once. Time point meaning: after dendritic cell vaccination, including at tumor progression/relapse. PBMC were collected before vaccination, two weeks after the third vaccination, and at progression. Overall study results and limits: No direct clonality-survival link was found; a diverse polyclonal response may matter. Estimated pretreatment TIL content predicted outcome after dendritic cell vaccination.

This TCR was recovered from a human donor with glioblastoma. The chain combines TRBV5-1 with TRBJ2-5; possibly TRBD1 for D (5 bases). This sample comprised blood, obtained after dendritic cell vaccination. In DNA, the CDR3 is TGCGCCAGCAGCTTGGGGCAGGGTATGGGAGAGACCCAGTACTTC. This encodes CASSLGQGMGETQYF.